Listed below are T cell receptor beta chains from one sample, sequenced in a study of blood T cells in healthy people across ages. TCRdb re-analysed the 5' RACE reads in MiXCR, keeping a single row per CDR3 protein. This sample yields roughly 1,800,000 distinct CDR3 sequences, of which around 48% are seen a single time; approximately 2% belongs to the top ten. Source material: blood. The source of these receptors is a woman aged 40 to 50 in good health. Each CDR3 is given with its conserved first and last residue. D genes are given only for firm matches. Size is stated for part of the rows, as once, few or many counts, or as a class when the clone is expanded.

j_gene,d_gene,v_gene,abundance,CDR3aa,CDR3nt
TRBJ2-5,-,TRBV28,few,CASNQGPETQYF,TGTGCCAGCAACCAGGGGCCGGAGACCCAGTACTTC
TRBJ1-2,TRBD1,TRBV20-1,few,CSATRDRVNYGYTF,TGCAGTGCGACCCGGGACAGGGTGAACTATGGCTACACCTTC
TRBJ1-2,-,TRBV25-1,once,CASSRIGYGYTF,TGTGCCAGCAGTCGGATAGGCTATGGCTACACCTTC
TRBJ2-3,-,TRBV6-6,many,CASSTPETVSRDTQYF,TGTGCCAGCAGTACCCCCGAGACAGTCTCACGAGATACGCAGTATTTT
TRBJ1-2,TRBD1,TRBV28,-,CASRGSQGARGYTF,TGTGCCAGCAGGGGCAGTCAGGGGGCTCGGGGCTACACCTTC
TRBJ2-5,TRBD2,TRBV27,-,CASSTRLAGTGTQYF,TGTGCCAGCAGTACTCGACTAGCGGGGACGGGGACCCAGTACTTC
TRBJ2-5,TRBD2,TRBV5-6,few,CASSLILAGGRKETQYF,TGTGCCAGCAGCTTGATACTAGCGGGGGGTCGGAAAGAGACCCAGTACTTC
TRBJ2-3,-,TRBV7-9,-,CASSLARVGTDTQYF,TGTGCCAGCAGCTTAGCCAGGGTTGGCACAGATACGCAGTATTTT
TRBJ2-3,TRBD1,TRBV5-1,-,CASSFGTGNVDTQYF,TGCGCCAGCAGCTTCGGGACAGGGAATGTGGATACGCAGTATTTT
TRBJ1-2,TRBD1,TRBV5-1,-,CASSSRTGLETGGYIF,TGCGCCAGCAGCTCTCGGACAGGGTTAGAGACGGGTGGCTACATCTTC
TRBJ2-1,-,TRBV20-1,-,CSASRAPGPIGQFF,TGCAGTGCTAGCCGGGCCCCTGGGCCTATTGGGCAGTTCTTC
TRBJ1-4,-,TRBV7-2,few,CASSLKRANEKLFF,TGTGCCAGCAGCTTAAAGAGGGCTAATGAAAAACTGTTTTTT
TRBJ1-5,-,TRBV6-1,-,CASSEGQVHSNQPQHF,TGTGCCAGCAGTGAAGGGCAGGTACATAGCAATCAGCCCCAGCATTTT
TRBJ1-2,-,TRBV20-1,-,CSASLHLGKPLENYGYTF,TGCAGTGCTAGCCTACACCTCGGGAAGCCCTTGGAGAACTATGGCTACACCTTC
TRBJ2-5,-,TRBV12-3/TRBV12-4,-,CASSFLLGGETQYF,TGTGCCAGCAGTTTCCTCCTAGGTGGAGAGACCCAGTACTTC
TRBJ2-5,TRBD2,TRBV4-2,-,CASSQDHSGDTGETQYF,TGTGCCAGCAGCCAAGATCATAGCGGGGATACGGGAGAGACCCAGTACTTC
TRBJ2-7,-,TRBV7-2,-,CASSPGLMRAYEQYF,TGTGCCAGCAGCCCTGGACTGATGCGAGCCTACGAGCAGTACTTC
TRBJ1-1,TRBD1,TRBV5-1,-,CASSLAGTGGKRTEAFF,TGCGCTAGCAGCTTGGCCGGAACAGGGGGCAAAAGGACTGAAGCTTTCTTT
TRBJ2-7,-,TRBV5-1,-,CASSYQGPRSYEQYF,TGCGCCAGCAGCTATCAGGGGCCACGTTCCTACGAGCAGTACTTC
TRBJ2-7,-,TRBV28,-,CASSFRQVYEQYF,TGTGCCAGCAGTTTTAGGCAGGTCTACGAGCAGTACTTC
TRBJ1-2,-,TRBV20-1,few,CSARRQNYGYTF,TGCAGTGCTAGAAGGCAGAACTATGGCTACACCTTC
TRBJ2-1,TRBD2,TRBV12-3/TRBV12-4,few,CASSPIAGGPYNEQFF,TGTGCCAGCAGTCCAATAGCGGGGGGGCCGTATAATGAGCAGTTCTTC